Detailed here is one TCR beta chain. This CDR3 is 13 amino acids long. V shed 8 bases and J shed 4 bases, with 13 bases lying between them. The record originates from a study of molecular identifiers for immune sequencing clone quantification. TCRdb re-called the PCR reads through MiXCR, storing one row per CDR3 protein. The sample has about 320,000 distinct CDR3 sequences; around 21% are singletons. Sequencing was carried out using naive CD8+ T cells from blood, with Jurkat cell RNA spiked in. Specified subset: FACS-sorted CD8+CD4-CCR7+CD45RA+ naive T cells. This TCR derives from a human donor in good health. Some libraries in this study had Jurkat cell RNA spiked in. The V gene is TRBV12-3 or TRBV12-4, the J gene TRBJ2-3; no clear D. In DNA, the CDR3 is TGTGCCAGCGCTCGTGTGTGGTCAGATACGCAGTATTTT. Translating it yields CASARVWSDTQYF.